What follows are 3 T cell receptor beta chains derived from one specimen sequenced in a study of CD8 T cells in Susac syndrome. The authors reverse transcribed about 0.5 to 1 ug RNA with random hexamers. One entry per CDR3 protein results from TCRdb running MiXCR on the immunoSEQ multiplex PCR reads. Found here are some 300,000 distinct CDR3 sequences, 80% to 90% of them singletons; the top ten hold approximately 0.12%. Sequencing was done on a sample of CD8+ T cells from PBMCs. Source of these receptors: a human donor with multiple sclerosis.

The gene calls are TRBV7-9 and TRBJ1-5, with TRBD1 matching over 7 bases. The ends lost 11 bases at V and 5 bases at J; junction bases unmatched: 6. This CDR3 comprises 12 residues. Germline V gene sequence: CDR1 SEHNR, CDR2 FQNEAQ (reference sequence). The CDR3 reads CACDREDQPQHF. CDR3 bases: TGTGCCTGTGACAGGGAGGATCAGCCCCAGCATTTT.

This clonotype was detected a few times. The rearrangement uses TRBV27 and TRBJ1-1, with a weak D call TRBD1 (6 bases). This CDR3 region has 14 residues. Trimming left V 3 bases short and J 0 bases short, with 8 bases between. Germline V gene lookup returns CDR1 MNHEY and CDR2 SMNVEV (reference sequence). CDR3 in DNA: TGTGCCAGCAGTTTTCAGGGGTTGAACACTGAAGCTTTCTTT. Translated: CASSFQGLNTEAFF.

The chain joins TRBV30 to TRBJ1-2, with TRBD1 matching 7 bases. V lost 0 bases and J lost 5; bases outside the gene matches: 9. Germline CDR1 is GTSNPN and CDR2 is SVGIG (reference sequence). The CDR3 contains 15 residues. Here the CDR3 reads CAWSVGQGGPYGYTF. CDR3 coding DNA: TGTGCCTGGAGTGTAGGGCAGGGGGGTCCTTATGGCTACACCTTC.